This T cell receptor beta chain was identified during a study of control samples from healthy donors and cancer patients. This CDR3 spans 13 amino acids. V shed 1 base, J shed 6 bases, and the junction held 1 base outside the gene matches. The germline V gene encodes CDR1 SGHAT and CDR2 FQNNGV. Data came from immunoSEQ multiplex PCR; TCRdb stores just in-frame clones and leaves some out. The sample lists 150,000 to 200,000 clones, around 88% occurring once. This clone has only one observation. The chain couples TRBV11-2 to TRBJ2-3, with 7 bases matching TRBD1. Sequenced sample: blood. This sequence originates from a man younger than 30 in good health. CDR3 nucleotide sequence: TGTGCCAGCAGCTTAGTAGGGGGCGATACGCAGTATTTT. Its translation: CASSLVGGDTQYF.